This TCR beta chain was sequenced during a study of shared clonotypes between healthy human individuals (dated by TCRdb to 2018 to 2020). Background for the entire study: The cohort included three men and a couple of women between 18 and 49 years of age. Different laboratories and diverse techniques were used to prepare libraries and sequence TCR repertoires, to increase sequencing depth and limit assay-specific biases. The study deeply sequenced blood TCR repertoires of roughly five healthy adults to estimate repertoire size and the extent of clonotype sharing between individuals. Between about 0.8 and 9.5 billion PBMCs per donor were obtained by leukapheresis. For each donor, CD4 naive and CD4 memory were each run on three plates, CD8 naive on two plates, and CD8 memory on one plate. Overall results and qualifications from the work: The small number of donors limited the genetic and exposure-history diversity represented. Clonotypes shared by all four sorted-subset donors showed higher generation probabilities than non-shared clonotypes. Based on pairwise subsampling, the degree of clonotype sharing among donors was expected to be affected by sequencing depth. Sampling was limited to blood, and TCR repertoires in tissue likely differ from TCR repertoires in blood. Across a handful of donors, about 4.5% of naive CD4, approximately 3.6% of naive CD8, around 2.5% of memory CD4, and about 0.44% of memory CD8 clonotypes were shared. Rarefaction of sorted-subset datasets indicated incomplete sequencing despite the large sequencing depth. Estimated clonotype richness was generally larger for naive than for memory subsets.

TCR CDR3 regions were amplified from genomic DNA by multiplex PCR using the deep immunoSEQ assay. Extracted genomic DNA from each cell subset was distributed evenly across all wells of several immunoSEQ 96-well plates, and each plate was treated as a replicate. For sorted subsets, 150 to 200 ng genomic DNA, equal to tens of thousands of T cell genomes, was loaded into each replicate PCR. Purified libraries were quantified with a Qubit 3.0 fluorometer, sized on a Bioanalyzer 2100, and re-quantified with the KAPA Library Quantification kit. A separate single-read 150-cycle Illumina NextSeq 550 flow cell was used to sequence each immunoSEQ 96-well plate. For the original study's pipeline: Because the immunoSEQ output included only junctional sequences and no quality scores, the filtering could not be the same as the filtering used for full-length reads. Sequences were annotated with PyIR, a Python wrapper for IgBLAST v1.9, using IMGT germline references to assign V/J genes and CDR3. Reads were removed for weak V/J assignments (E-value above 1e-6), missing CDR3, stop codons, out-of-frame junctions, or ambiguous translated residues. V3J clonotypes were defined by identical inferred V gene, J gene, and CDR3 amino acid sequence. To compute the percentage overlap between repertoires, the number of shared unique clonotypes was divided by the size of the smaller repertoire. Three approaches were used to assess repertoire richness: RTK rarefaction, the Chao1 estimator, and Recon v2.1 estimates of unobserved clonotypes. OLGA was used to compute generation probabilities for all TCRbeta clonotypes that the gDNA method yielded from several donors. As stored in TCRdb, this immuneACCESS dataset retains in-frame rearrangements with V and J assigned. A fraction of the clones does not appear; measured against another copy, unresolved V genes explain less than half of the discrepancy, and the remainder lacks a known reason. V, J and clone size are taken as reported in that table, and D and trimming were inferred from the DNA itself. The sample table shows about 980,000 clones, and about three quarters are seen once. Around 1.4% of the sample comes from the top ten.

The donors were healthy, HIV-negative adults who had no recently reported acute infections or vaccinations. Every donor was a Caucasian adult residing in Nashville, Tennessee, USA. CD4+ T cells were enriched through magnetic negative selection, after which naive cells were positively selected on CD45RA and the remaining negative fraction served as the memory subset. Blood was obtained by leukapheresis, after which PBMCs were separated by Ficoll-Histopaque density gradient centrifugation and cryopreserved in liquid nitrogen vapor phase. Analytical flow cytometry was used to check the purity and quantity of every magnetically sorted T cell population. Genomic DNA was isolated from every sorted fraction and measured by UV absorbance on a Nanodrop 2000c. A word on this clone: Its antigen remains undetermined. No quality values exist for individual bases; no much larger clone is one base distant.

This TCR derives from a man aged 18 to 30 in good health. Sequences were obtained from memory CD4+ T cells sorted from blood. The label giving this sample's cell subset or site can be read as: CD45RA-negative fraction.

The bases read TGCGCCAGCAGGGTTAATGTGGTTTCGAACACTGAAGCTTTCTTT. It is translated as CASRVNVVSNTEAFF. The chain employs TRBV5-1 and TRBJ1-1, with no confident D gene call. V and J are truncated by 5 bases and 1 base respectively, leaving an intervening sequence of 15 bases. Sequences SGHRS (CDR1) and YFSETQ (CDR2) are obtained from the germline V gene. From the cysteine through the phenylalanine, the CDR3 covers 15 amino acids. Solely the CDR3 DNA is kept, with 45 bases framed from the first base.